The 27 T cell receptor beta chains below come from one sample, sequenced in a study of T-cell memory formation after mild COVID-19. TCRdb reanalysed the 5' RACE reads using MiXCR and keeps one entry per CDR3 protein. The table records about 560,000 distinct CDR3 sequences, roughly 17% of them present only once. Sequencing was done on a sample of PBMCs or a T cell subset sorted from them (not recorded which). Every receptor here comes from an adult woman who had mild COVID-19 (a few samples of this study predate the infection). Cell type and time point are not known.

This clonotype was counted a few times. The chain links TRBV29-1 to TRBJ2-4; a possible D gene is TRBD2 (5 bases). The V gene lost 7 bases and the J gene lost 1 base, with 11 bases spanning the gap. There are 13 residues in the CDR3. Germline CDR1 and CDR2: SQVTM and ANQGSEA. CDR3 DNA: TGCAGCGCCTGGGAGAGGGCCAAAAACATTCAGTACTTC. It translates to CSAWERAKNIQYF.

This clonotype was seen more than once but under ten times. The chain links TRBV7-3 to TRBJ1-1; D remains unclear. The germline CDR1 and CDR2 sequences are SGHTA and FQGTGA. V gave up 1 base and J gave up 1 base, with 10 bases separating them. This CDR3 is built from 15 residues. The CDR3 DNA reads as TGTGCCAGCAGCTTAAATCCTGGGTCGAACACTGAAGCTTTCTTT. Residues: CASSLNPGSNTEAFF.

This clonotype showed up just a few times. The rearrangement uses TRBV7-9 and TRBJ2-1; 8 nucleotides agree with TRBD2. CDR1 and CDR2 (germline): SEHNR, FQNEAQ (reference sequence). V shed 5 bases, J shed 5 bases, and the junction held 14 bases outside the gene matches. The CDR3 has 17 residues. CDR3 DNA: TGTGCCAGCAGCCCAACGACCGGGACTAGTTTCCACAATGAGCAGTTCTTC. Translation: CASSPTTGTSFHNEQFF.

This rearrangement joins TRBV7-6 to TRBJ1-1; D not certain. With 0 bases removed from V and 1 base from J, the gap between germline ends came to 6 bases. Germline V CDR1 and CDR2: SGHVS, FNYEAQ. The CDR3 extends over 14 amino acids. The CDR3 loop is CASSLADRNTEAFF. The CDR3 nucleotides are TGTGCCAGCAGCTTAGCGGATCGGAACACTGAAGCTTTCTTT.

The chain employs TRBV12-3 or TRBV12-4 and TRBJ2-7, with 8 bases aligning to TRBD2. This CDR3 has 14 amino acids. The V gene end was trimmed by 2 bases and the J gene end by 2 bases; junction bases not matched to a gene: 2. The CDR3 loop is CASSLYGGAYEQYF. The CDR3 nucleotides read TGTGCCAGCAGTTTATACGGGGGGGCCTACGAGCAGTACTTC.

Only a few counts were recorded for this clonotype. The chain recombines TRBV18 with TRBJ2-4; 8 bases match TRBD2. The germline gives CDR1 KGHSH, CDR2 LQKENI. V dropped 2 bases and J dropped 3; count of bases not matched to a gene: 9. The CDR3 extends over 17 amino acids. The CDR3 nucleotides are TGTGCCAGCTCACCAGGTCCAGCGGGAGTGGGCAAAAACATTCAGTACTTC. Residues: CASSPGPAGVGKNIQYF.

This chain connects TRBV4-2 to TRBJ2-1, with a weak D call TRBD2 (6 bases). Trimming stripped 4 bases from V and 8 bases from J, with 21 bases between. CDR1 is LGHNA, CDR2 YNFKEQ, per germline. The CDR3 is made up of 16 amino acids. CDR3 sequence: CASSRTPGLESDEQFF. Written as DNA, the CDR3 is TGTGCCAGCAGCCGAACGCCGGGACTCGAATCGGATGAGCAGTTCTTC.

The chain joins TRBV5-1 to TRBJ1-2; 12 bases agree with TRBD1. CDR1 is SGHRS and CDR2 is YFSETQ in the germline V gene. This CDR3 has 15 residues. After removal of 0 bases from V and 8 bases from J, the junction contained 5 bases not matched to a gene. The DNA of the CDR3 is TGCGCCAGCAGCTTGGAGGGACAGGGGGCGCGGGGCTACACCTTC. Protein: CASSLEGQGARGYTF.

In this sample, this clonotype turned up a few times. The chain joins TRBV11-3 to TRBJ1-1; a possible D gene is TRBD1 (6 bases). The CDR3 length is 13 residues. In germline, CDR1 is SGHNT, CDR2 YENEEA. Trimming took off 6 bases at V and 4 bases at J, with 12 bases between the two ends. This CDR3 is CASSVFRGTEAFF. The CDR3 nucleotides read TGTGCCAGCAGTGTGTTCAGGGGCACTGAAGCTTTCTTT.

The gene calls are TRBV15 and TRBJ1-5, with 7 positions matching TRBD1. The germline V gene encodes CDR1 LNHNV and CDR2 YYDKDF (reference sequence). After removal of 4 bases from V and 7 bases from J, the junction contained 7 bases not matched to a gene. The CDR3 has 14 amino acids. The CDR3 nucleotides read TGTGCCACCAGCATTAGGACAGGCGGGCAGCCCCAGCATTTT. Translated: CATSIRTGGQPQHF. The complete variable domain, with remaining parts taken from reference TRBV15 and TRBJ1-5, reads DAMVIQNPRYQVTQFGKPVTLSCSQTLNHNVMYWYQQKSSQAPKLLFHYYDKDFNNEADTPDNFQSRRPNTSFCFLDIRSPGLGDTAMYLCATSIRTGGQPQHFGDGTRLSIL.

The chain links TRBV12-3 or TRBV12-4 to TRBJ2-2; D possibly corresponds to TRBD1 (6 bases). The CDR3 runs to 14 residues. V dropped 3 bases and J dropped 6 bases, with 11 bases sitting between them. The CDR3 loop is CASSFRRGPGELFF. Written as DNA, the CDR3 is TGTGCCAGCAGTTTCCGCAGGGGCCCCGGGGAGCTGTTTTTT.

This clonotype has just one count. V is TRBV29-1 and J is TRBJ2-2; possibly TRBD1 or TRBD2 for D (5 bases each). Trimming pared 7 bases from V and 0 bases from J, leaving 12 bases between. This CDR3 has 14 residues. Germline V gene sequence: CDR1 SQVTM, CDR2 ANQGSEA. DNA for the CDR3: TGCAGCGCTATGGGGGAGACGAACACCGGGGAGCTGTTTTTT. This gives the protein CSAMGETNTGELFF.

This clonotype appeared a few times. The genes are TRBV12-3 or TRBV12-4 and TRBJ2-2, with 7 nucleotides matching TRBD1. Germline trimming cut 5 bases from V and 0 bases from J; bases unmatched to any gene: 9. The CDR3 spans 17 residues. CDR3 nucleotide sequence: TGTGCCAGCAGTCCAAACGAGGGGACAGCGAACACCGGGGAGCTGTTTTTT. Residues: CASSPNEGTANTGELFF.

As concerns this clonotype: This clone may be a read error of a much larger clone one base away. This chain links TRBV4-2 with TRBJ1-1; tentatively, D is TRBD1 (6 bases). Trimming stripped 5 bases from V and 1 base from J, with 11 bases between. Germline CDR1 reads LGHNA; CDR2 reads YNFKEQ. This CDR3 has 14 residues. The CDR3 bases are TGTGCCAGCAGCATACAACAGGGGAACACTGAAGCTTTCTTT. It yields the protein CASSIQQGNTEAFF.

The genes are TRBV6-2 or TRBV6-3 and TRBJ1-5; D gene uncertain. CDR1 MNHEY and CDR2 SVGEGT come from the germline V gene. The CDR3 is 13 residues long. Trimming shortened V by 4 bases and J by 7 bases, and 11 bases separated the two germline ends. The CDR3 sequence: CASSSYTLQPQHF. For the CDR3, the DNA is TGTGCCAGCAGTTCATACACTTTACAGCCCCAGCATTTT.

The chain recombines TRBV7-9 with TRBJ1-1; 9 bases line up with TRBD1. The CDR3 covers 15 residues. Looked up from germline, CDR1 is SEHNR and CDR2 is FQNEAQ (reference sequence). Trimming cost V 1 base and J 8 bases; bases outside gene matches: 8. Written as DNA, the CDR3 is TGTGCCAGCAGCTTAGTAGGCTCGACAGGGGGGGAAGCTTTCTTT. Translated: CASSLVGSTGGEAFF.

This clonotype was recorded many times. The chain carries TRBV29-1 and TRBJ1-1, with 9 positions matching TRBD1. V shed 2 bases, J shed 11 bases, and the junction held 6 bases outside the gene matches. Germline values: CDR1 SQVTM, CDR2 ANQGSEA. CDR3 size: 12 residues. The chain's CDR3 is CSVETSGTGAFF. CDR3 bases: TGCAGCGTTGAAACTTCCGGGACAGGGGCTTTCTTT.

This clonotype was detected ten times or more. The gene calls are TRBV2 and TRBJ2-7; 8 bases fit TRBD2. CDR3 size: 15 residues. The V segment lost 10 bases and the J segment 4 bases; nucleotides outside the gene matches: 15. Germline V CDR1 and CDR2: SNHLY, FYNNEI. CDR3 protein: CANQPGRGATYEQYF. The CDR3 nucleotides are TGTGCCAACCAACCGGGGCGGGGGGCGACATACGAGCAGTACTTC.

This clonotype was counted between two and nine times. This chain links TRBV12-3 or TRBV12-4 with TRBJ2-7; perhaps TRBD2 as D (7 bases). The CDR3 is made up of 15 amino acids. V dropped 0 bases and J dropped 4 bases, with 13 bases sitting between them. CDR3 loop: CASSLASGGWYEQYF. The CDR3 DNA reads as TGTGCCAGCAGTTTAGCGTCGGGGGGCTGGTACGAGCAGTACTTC.

The chain has TRBV4-1 and TRBJ2-1; the D is unclear. Germline CDR1 MGHRA, CDR2 YSYEKL. The CDR3 consists of 15 residues. V lost 0 bases, J lost 4 bases, and 10 bases lay in between. CDR3 sequence reads: CASSQDRYPYNEQFF. The CDR3 DNA is TGCGCCAGCAGCCAAGATAGGTATCCGTACAATGAGCAGTTCTTC.

The gene calls are TRBV4-1 and TRBJ1-1; unclear D gene. V dropped 4 bases and J dropped 1 base, with 13 bases sitting between them. The CDR3 sequence is 15 residues long. Looked up from germline, CDR1 is MGHRA and CDR2 is YSYEKL. The CDR3 here is CASSPNWTGNTEAFF. CDR3 DNA: TGCGCCAGCAGCCCAAACTGGACGGGGAACACTGAAGCTTTCTTT.

This clonotype came up once. The rearrangement links TRBV21-1 to TRBJ2-7; the table's D call, TRBD2, was not checked against the DNA. TRBV21-1 is marked as a pseudogene. The CDR3 extends over 16 amino acids. The chain's CDR3 is CASSIRTDSSSYEQYF. The CDR3 bases are TGTGCCAGCAGCATCCGGACGGACTCCAGCTCCTACGAGCAGTACTTC.

This clonotype was observed a handful of times. The chain joins TRBV9 to TRBJ2-3; D not certain. The CDR3 length is 13 residues. Germline values: CDR1 SGDLS, CDR2 YYNGEE. V was clipped by 1 base and J by 2 bases, with 5 bases between them. The CDR3 DNA sequence: TGTGCCAGCAGCGTAACCAACACAGATACGCAGTATTTT. Its protein product is CASSVTNTDTQYF.

This clonotype was counted once. Given a much more abundant clone one base away, this may be a read error. The V and J genes are TRBV11-3 and TRBJ2-1; no clear D. The length of the CDR3 is 13 residues. In germline, CDR1 is SGHNT, CDR2 YENEEA. Between the trimmed V and J ends, which lost 0 bases and 14 bases, there was a span of 14 bases. The CDR3 DNA reads TGTGCCAGCAGCTTAGACCACCGGTCGCCGGAGTTCTTC. It yields the protein CASSLDHRSPEFF.

This chain uses TRBV15 with TRBJ2-7; TRBD2 aligns across 11 bases. Germline values: CDR1 LNHNV, CDR2 YYDKDF (reference sequence). The CDR3 sequence is 14 residues long. J gave up 4 bases and V 5 bases, and 4 bases lay outside the gene matches. CDR3 nucleotide sequence: TGTGCCACCAGCGTTAGGACTAGCGGGTACGAGCAGTACTTC. Residues: CATSVRTSGYEQYF.

This clonotype was seen only a few times. The CDR3 DNA follows: TGCGCCAGCAGCCAAGAAGGTCATCCTTCCAATGAGCAGTTCTTC. Translating gives CASSQEGHPSNEQFF. The chain carries TRBV4-1 and TRBJ2-1, with D uncertain. V shed 0 bases and J shed 6 bases, with 12 bases lying between them. Germline CDR1 MGHRA, CDR2 YSYEKL. This CDR3 has 15 residues.

This clonotype was counted only a few times. This chain connects TRBV6-5 to TRBJ1-2, with D tentatively TRBD1 (5 bases). The V gene lost 4 bases and the J gene lost 3 bases, with 12 bases spanning the gap. The CDR3 consists of 14 residues. CDR1 and CDR2 (germline): MNHEY, SVGAGI. The CDR3 nucleotides are TGTGCCAGCAGTTGGCTCGGGGGGGACTATGGCTACACCTTC. It encodes CASSWLGGDYGYTF.